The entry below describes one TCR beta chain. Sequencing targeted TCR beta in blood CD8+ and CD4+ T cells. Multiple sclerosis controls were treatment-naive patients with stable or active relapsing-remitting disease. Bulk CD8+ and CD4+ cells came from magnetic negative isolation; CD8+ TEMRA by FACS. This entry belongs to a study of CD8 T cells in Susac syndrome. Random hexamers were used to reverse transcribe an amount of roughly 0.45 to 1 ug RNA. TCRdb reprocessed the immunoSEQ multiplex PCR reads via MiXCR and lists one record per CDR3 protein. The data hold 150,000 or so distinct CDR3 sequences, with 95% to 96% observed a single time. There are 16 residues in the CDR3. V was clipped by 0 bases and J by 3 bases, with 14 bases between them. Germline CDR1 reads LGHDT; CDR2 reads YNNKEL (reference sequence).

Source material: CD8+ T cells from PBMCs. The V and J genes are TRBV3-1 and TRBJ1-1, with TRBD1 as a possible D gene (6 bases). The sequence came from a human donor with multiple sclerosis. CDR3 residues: CASSQDGGGLDTEAFF. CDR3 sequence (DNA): TGTGCCAGCAGCCAAGATGGCGGGGGGCTGGACACTGAAGCTTTCTTT.